This T cell receptor beta chain was sequenced during a study of blood T cell repertoires in COVID-19. The germline V gene encodes CDR1 MNHEY and CDR2 SVGAGI. This CDR3 comprises 12 residues. V was cut by 7 bases and J by 4 bases, with 8 bases left in between. In the original analysis: Nucleated cell counts were estimated from reference gene primer amplification. Clones were sequenced by immunoSEQ multiplex PCR, and TCRdb holds only the in-frame ones, with some missing. V and J calls and clone size follow that table, whereas D and trimming were derived from the DNA. Found here are approximately 390,000 clones, 88% of them singletons; the top ten hold 2% to 2.5%.

The sequence was obtained from a woman in her thirties or forties with acute COVID-19. This chain connects TRBV6-5 to TRBJ1-5; D remains ambiguous. The specimen sequenced was PBMCs or T cells enriched from blood (not recorded which). CDR3: CASTGGNQPQHF. The DNA of the CDR3 is TGTGCCAGCACAGGTGGGAATCAGCCCCAGCATTTT.